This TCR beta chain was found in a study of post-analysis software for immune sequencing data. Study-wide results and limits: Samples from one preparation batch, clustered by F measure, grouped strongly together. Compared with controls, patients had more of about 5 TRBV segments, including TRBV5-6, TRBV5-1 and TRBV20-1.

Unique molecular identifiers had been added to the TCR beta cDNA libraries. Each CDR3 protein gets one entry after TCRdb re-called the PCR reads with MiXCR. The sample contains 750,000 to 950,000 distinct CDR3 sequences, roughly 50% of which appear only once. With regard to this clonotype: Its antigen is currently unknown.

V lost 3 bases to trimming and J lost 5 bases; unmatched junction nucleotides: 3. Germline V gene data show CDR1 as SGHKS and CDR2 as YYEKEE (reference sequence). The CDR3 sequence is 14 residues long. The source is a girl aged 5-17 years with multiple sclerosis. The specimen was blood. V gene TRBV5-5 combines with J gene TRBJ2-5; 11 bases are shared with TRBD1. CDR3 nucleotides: TGTGCCAGCAGCTGGACAGGGGGCGTGGAGACCCAGTACTTC. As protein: CASSWTGGVETQYF.